This T cell receptor (beta chain) comes out of a study of blood T cell repertoires in COVID-19. Looking at the study overall: The origin of the acute and convalescent COVID-19 samples was the United States, Italy and Spain.

Participants spanned ages roughly 18 to 95 years and resided in roughly 22 US areas. Cohort assignment relied on participant-reported clinical history. Recovered status in Cohort 3 required two negative PCRs, clearance, or symptom resolution. Data came from immunoSEQ multiplex PCR; TCRdb stores just in-frame clones and leaves some out. The repertoire holds 200,000 to 250,000 clones, with about four fifths as singletons. CDR1 and CDR2 from the germline V gene are MNHEY and SVGAGI. CDR3 length equals 11 residues. Trimming removed 10 bases at V and 3 bases at J, with 10 bases between. Sequenced: PBMCs or T cells enriched from blood (not recorded which). This clonotype was sampled from a woman aged 40 to 50 who had recovered from COVID-19. This chain uses TRBV6-5 with TRBJ2-7; possibly TRBD2 for D (5 bases). The DNA for the CDR3 is TGTGCCAAGGAGGCTTTCTACGAGCAGTACTTC. It specifies CAKEAFYEQYF.